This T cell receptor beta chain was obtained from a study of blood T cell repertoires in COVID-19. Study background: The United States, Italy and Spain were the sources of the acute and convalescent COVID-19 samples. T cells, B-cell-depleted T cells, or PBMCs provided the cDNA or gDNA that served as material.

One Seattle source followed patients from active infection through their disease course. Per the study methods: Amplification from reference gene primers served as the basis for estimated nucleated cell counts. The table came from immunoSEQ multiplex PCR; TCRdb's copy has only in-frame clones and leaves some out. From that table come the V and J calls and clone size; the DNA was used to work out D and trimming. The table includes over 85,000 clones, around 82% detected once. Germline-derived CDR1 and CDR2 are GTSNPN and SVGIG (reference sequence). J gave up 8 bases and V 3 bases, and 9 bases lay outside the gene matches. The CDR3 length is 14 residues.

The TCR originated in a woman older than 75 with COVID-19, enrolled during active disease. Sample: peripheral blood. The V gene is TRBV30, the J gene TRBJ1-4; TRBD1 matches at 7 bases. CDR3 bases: TGTGCCTGGAGAGACAGGGTGATGGCCGAAAAACTGTTTTTT. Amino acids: CAWRDRVMAEKLFF. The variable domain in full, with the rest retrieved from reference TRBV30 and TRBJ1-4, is SQTIHQWPATLVQPVGSPLSLECTVEGTSNPNLYWYRQAAGRGLQLLFYSVGIGQISSEVPQNLSASRPQDRQFILSSKKLLLSDSGFYLCAWRDRVMAEKLFFGSGTQLSVL.